A selection of T cell receptor beta chains follows, all from one sample in a study of cytomegalovirus exposure and HLA in healthy donors. The table came from immunoSEQ multiplex PCR; TCRdb's copy has only in-frame clones and leaves some out. The sample contains roughly 330,000 clones, about 90% of which appear only once. The specimen was PBMCs. The source is a woman in her twenties or thirties in good health and CMV-seropositive. Each CDR3 is given with its conserved first and last residue. A D gene is named only where the DNA matches it firmly. A clone size is listed for some rows: how often the clone was seen (once, few, many), or a class if it is expanded.

j_call | v_call | clone_size | d_call | cdr3_aa | cdr3_nt
TRBJ1-1 | TRBV6-6 | NA | NA | CASSYSDGDTEAFF | TGTGCCAGCAGTTACTCAGACGGAGACACTGAAGCTTTCTTT
TRBJ1-1 | TRBV18 | few | NA | CASSPTRNTEAFF | TGTGCCAGTTCACCAACACGGAACACTGAAGCTTTCTTT
TRBJ1-2 | TRBV7-9 | once | TRBD1 | CASSLTGQDYGYTF | TGTGCCAGCAGCTTAACGGGACAGGACTATGGCTACACCTTC
TRBJ1-2 | TRBV30 | few | NA | CAWTGLRGGYGYTF | TGTGCCTGGACAGGTTTGAGGGGAGGCTATGGCTACACCTTC
TRBJ2-1 | TRBV13 | NA | TRBD1 | CASSKGTGGYNEQFF | TGTGCCAGCAGCAAAGGGACAGGGGGCTACAATGAGCAGTTCTTC
TRBJ2-7 | TRBV30 | NA | TRBD1 | CAWSAGQGYEQYF | TGTGCCTGGAGTGCGGGACAGGGTTACGAGCAGTACTTC
TRBJ1-2 | TRBV5-4 | NA | NA | CASRSMGANYGYTF | TGTGCCAGCAGATCTATGGGGGCGAACTATGGCTACACCTTC
TRBJ2-5 | TRBV4-3 | NA | TRBD2 | CASSQSIPGTSDATQYF | TGCGCCAGCAGCCAGAGTATCCCCGGGACTAGCGATGCGACCCAGTACTTC
TRBJ1-6 | TRBV2 | few | NA | CASSEVTEILHF | TGTGCCAGCAGTGAAGTTACGGAGATCCTCCACTTT
TRBJ2-3 | TRBV6-6 | NA | NA | CASSYRVRGSTDTQYF | TGTGCCAGCAGTTACAGGGTGCGGGGCAGCACAGATACGCAGTATTTT
TRBJ2-7 | TRBV29-1 | NA | TRBD2 | CSAGGGTYEQYF | TGCAGCGCCGGCGGGGGTACCTACGAGCAGTACTTC
TRBJ2-1 | TRBV7-3 | NA | TRBD2 | CASSLESSGSFNEQFF | TGTGCCAGCAGCTTAGAATCGAGCGGGAGTTTCAATGAGCAGTTCTTC
TRBJ1-1 | TRBV28 | NA | NA | CASSYHIEAFF | TGTGCCAGCAGTTACCACATCGAAGCTTTCTTT
TRBJ1-2 | TRBV25-1 | NA | NA | CASSLPGQRYGYTF | TGTGCCAGCAGTTTACCCGGTCAGCGCTATGGCTACACCTTC
TRBJ2-7 | TRBV28 | NA | NA | CATAGLSYEQYF | TGTGCCACCGCGGGCCTCTCCTACGAGCAGTACTTC
TRBJ2-7 | TRBV14 | NA | NA | CASSPVGYTYEQYF | TGTGCCAGCAGCCCAGTTGGGTATACCTACGAGCAGTACTTC
TRBJ1-1 | TRBV4-3 | NA | NA | CASSQGIEGHTEAFF | TGCGCCAGCAGCCAAGGGATTGAGGGTCACACTGAAGCTTTCTTT
TRBJ1-2 | TRBV29-1 | NA | NA | CSVETGGGYGYTF | TGCAGCGTTGAAACGGGGGGGGGCTATGGCTACACCTTC
TRBJ2-3 | TRBV6-5 | NA | TRBD2 | CATKSGTIFTDTQYF | TGTGCCACGAAATCCGGGACTATCTTCACAGATACGCAGTATTTT
TRBJ1-2 | TRBV6-1 | NA | TRBD1 | CASSEATGPIYGYTF | TGTGCCAGCAGTGAAGCGACAGGGCCCATCTATGGCTACACCTTC
TRBJ1-1 | TRBV27 | NA | NA | CASSSDWTAWDTEAFF | TGTGCCAGCAGTTCCGATTGGACAGCTTGGGACACTGAAGCTTTCTTT
TRBJ1-2 | TRBV19 | NA | NA | CASSTTGDYGYTF | TGTGCCAGTAGTACCACAGGCGACTATGGCTACACCTTC
TRBJ2-1 | TRBV2 | NA | NA | CASRGGYNEQFF | TGTGCCAGCAGGGGGGGCTACAATGAGCAGTTCTTC
TRBJ2-7 | TRBV7-6 | once | TRBD2 | CASSSGTSGLYEQYF | TGTGCCAGCAGCTCGGGGACTAGCGGGCTCTACGAGCAGTACTTC
TRBJ2-3 | TRBV7-2 | NA | TRBD2 | CASSPLGGGWDTQYF | TGTGCCAGCAGCCCCCTCGGGGGGGGCTGGGATACGCAGTATTTT
TRBJ2-1 | TRBV2 | NA | TRBD2 | CASKRLAGGGSYNEQFF | TGTGCCAGCAAAAGACTAGCGGGAGGGGGCTCCTACAATGAGCAGTTCTTC
TRBJ2-7 | TRBV30 | NA | NA | CAWSVLLGNYEQYF | TGTGCCTGGAGTGTTCTGCTGGGAAACTACGAGCAGTACTTC
TRBJ1-6 | TRBV4-1 | few | NA | CASSSSSYNSPLHF | TGCGCCAGCAGCTCGAGCTCCTATAATTCACCCCTCCACTTT
TRBJ2-1 | TRBV4-3 | once | TRBD1 | CASSQGPQGANNEQFF | TGCGCCAGCAGCCAAGGACCACAGGGGGCAAACAATGAGCAGTTCTTC
TRBJ1-6 | TRBV2 | NA | NA | CASSESDSYNSPLHF | TGTGCCAGCAGTGAATCAGACTCCTATAATTCACCCCTCCACTTT
TRBJ1-3 | TRBV28 | few | NA | CASSLPGNTIYF | TGTGCCAGCAGTTTACCGGGAAACACCATATATTTT
TRBJ2-7 | TRBV28 | NA | TRBD1 | CASRGTDENYEQYF | TGTGCCAGCAGGGGGACAGATGAAAATTACGAGCAGTACTTC
TRBJ1-1 | TRBV5-1 | few | NA | CASSRLGTTINTEAFF | TGCGCCAGCAGCAGACTCGGGACAACGATAAACACTGAAGCTTTCTTT
TRBJ2-6 | TRBV7-2 | NA | NA | CASSLGTRAHSGANVLTF | TGTGCCAGCAGCCTAGGGACACGGGCCCACTCTGGGGCCAACGTCCTGACTTTC
TRBJ2-7 | TRBV5-1 | NA | TRBD1 | CASSLKPMDRPYEQYF | TGCGCCAGCAGCCTAAAACCAATGGACAGGCCCTACGAGCAGTACTTC
TRBJ2-7 | TRBV29-1 | NA | TRBD2 | CSVDAGTSGGRYEQYF | TGCAGCGTTGACGCCGGGACTAGCGGGGGGCGGTACGAGCAGTACTTC
TRBJ1-5 | TRBV6-5 | once | NA | CASSWTASNQPQHF | TGTGCCAGCAGTTGGACGGCCAGCAATCAGCCCCAGCATTTT